This T cell receptor (beta chain) appears in the sequencing data of a study of blood T cell repertoires in COVID-19. Study context: Spain, Italy and the United States supplied samples that represented acute and convalescent COVID-19. The cDNA or gDNA used as material had been derived from T cells, B-cell-depleted T cells, or PBMCs.

The junction had 8 bases not matched to a gene; V was cut back by 4 bases and J by 3 bases. The CDR3 is 15 residues long. CDR1 and CDR2 (germline): LGHNA, YNFKEQ. Per the authors' pipeline: Estimated nucleated cell counts came from reference gene primer amplification. Libraries were prepared by immunoSEQ multiplex PCR; TCRdb keeps only in-frame clonotypes and omits some of them. V, J and clone size were drawn from that table, and D and trimming were deduced from the DNA. The data show around 320,000 clones, 88% seen once. This clonotype originated in a woman between 25 and 40 years old who had recovered from COVID-19. The chain links TRBV4-2 to TRBJ2-5; 7 bases align to TRBD1. Sequences were obtained from peripheral blood. The CDR3 nucleotides are TGTGCCAGCAGCCGCAGACAGGGTGGGAAAGAGACCCAGTACTTC. Its translation is CASSRRQGGKETQYF.